Listed below are T cell receptor beta chains from one sample, sequenced in a study of cytomegalovirus exposure and HLA in healthy donors. The table came from immunoSEQ multiplex PCR; TCRdb's copy has only in-frame clones and leaves some out. The sample consists of about 300,000 clones, approximately 90% of them appearing once. The sample comprised PBMCs. The receptors stem from a man aged 40-49 years in good health and CMV-seropositive. CDR3s include the opening cysteine and the closing phenylalanine or tryptophan. A D gene is named only where the DNA matches it firmly. Clone sizes are given selectively: once, few, many, or a class where the clone is expanded.

v_gene	j_gene	d_gene	abundance	CDR3nt	CDR3aa
TRBV5-4	TRBJ2-7	NA	NA	TGTGCCAGCAGCTTGGGGACTACTATGATCTACGAGCAGTACTTC	CASSLGTTMIYEQYF
TRBV10-2	TRBJ2-7	NA	NA	TGCGCCAGCAGTGCTAGGCAGGGCAATGTCGACGAGCAGTACTTC	CASSARQGNVDEQYF
TRBV28	TRBJ1-2	NA	once	TGTGCCACCGGGGATGGCTACACCTTC	CATGDGYTF
TRBV27	TRBJ2-7	NA	NA	TGTGCCAGCAGTTTCATCGGTTCCGGGCAGTACTTC	CASSFIGSGQYF
TRBV5-4	TRBJ1-2	NA	NA	TGTGCCAGCAGCAGTTCAGGAAAAGCTAACTATGGCTACACCTTC	CASSSSGKANYGYTF
TRBV27	TRBJ1-1	TRBD1	NA	TGTGCCAGCAGTCGCGGGACAGGGGGCCTACAAACTGAAGCTTTCTTT	CASSRGTGGLQTEAFF
TRBV5-4	TRBJ1-1	NA	NA	TGTGCCAGCAGCTTGGCGCGGGGTGGGGCGTGGCCGAGGGGAGAAGCTTTCTTT	CASSLARGGAWPRGEAFF
TRBV7-9	TRBJ2-1	TRBD2	NA	TGTGCCAGCAGCCTAACTAGCGGCCCTCTCTCCTACAATGAGCAGTTCTTC	CASSLTSGPLSYNEQFF
TRBV5-6	TRBJ2-2	TRBD1	few	TGTGCCAGCAGCTACGTGGGACAGGGGGTTACCGGGGAGCTGTTTTTT	CASSYVGQGVTGELFF
TRBV9	TRBJ2-3	NA	NA	TGTGCCAGCAGCGTCAAGGGGAGCACAGATACGCAGTATTTT	CASSVKGSTDTQYF
TRBV19	TRBJ1-1	NA	once	TGTGCCAGTAGTATGCGGGACACTGAAGCTTTCTTT	CASSMRDTEAFF
TRBV6-5	TRBJ2-1	TRBD2	NA	TGTGCCAGCAGTTACGGGATAGCGGGATTCAATGAGCAGTTCTTC	CASSYGIAGFNEQFF
TRBV11-2	TRBJ2-7	NA	NA	TGTGCCAGCAGCTTAGGGGGGGACTTCTCCTACGAGCAGTACTTC	CASSLGGDFSYEQYF
TRBV7-6	TRBJ2-1	TRBD2	NA	TGTGCCAGCAGATCCGGGACTAGCGGGACCAATGAGCAGTTCTTC	CASRSGTSGTNEQFF
TRBV19	TRBJ1-1	TRBD1	NA	TGTGCCAGTAGCCGGACAGGAATGAACACTGAAGCTTTCTTT	CASSRTGMNTEAFF
TRBV7-9	TRBJ1-2	TRBD1	NA	TGTGCCAGCAGCATCTCCGGGACAGCTAACTATGGCTACACCTTC	CASSISGTANYGYTF
TRBV6-5	TRBJ2-3	TRBD2	NA	TGTGCCAGCAGCCGGGGCGGGAGGACAGATACGCAGTATTTT	CASSRGGRTDTQYF
TRBV4-1	TRBJ2-2	TRBD2	once	TGCGCCAGCAGCCCACCATCTAGCGACGGGAGGGCCTACAGCGGGGAGCTGTTTTTT	CASSPPSSDGRAYSGELFF
TRBV5-8	TRBJ1-5	NA	NA	TGTGCCAGCAGCTTGCTCTGGGGGGTAAATCAGCCCCAGCATTTT	CASSLLWGVNQPQHF
TRBV6-1	TRBJ1-1	TRBD1	NA	TGTGCCAGCAGTGTTTGGGACAGGAACACTGAAGCTTTCTTT	CASSVWDRNTEAFF
TRBV6-5	TRBJ2-3	NA	NA	TGTGCCAGCAGGGTCCGGGACTCTCGCACAGATACGCAGTATTTT	CASRVRDSRTDTQYF